This TCR beta chain originates from a study of T cells after yellow fever vaccination. With regard to this clonotype: Its antigen is still unknown.

CDR3 length: 16 amino acids. Germline V lookup: CDR1 KGHSH, CDR2 LQKENI. With V trimmed by 0 bases and J by 3 bases, 7 bases remained unmatched. Whole-study findings and limits: Post-booster reappearance was seen for most primary-vaccination clones (just under 97% CD4, roughly 88% CD8). Some clonotypes were seen in both the CD4 and the CD8 compartments. These made up a small share and likely arose from convergent recombination.

They built TCR cDNA with 5'RACE template switching, a step that put in a universal primer site and UMIs. TCRdb passed the 5' RACE reads through MiXCR, listing each CDR3 protein once. The table lists around 610,000 distinct CDR3 sequences, approximately 12% of them singletons. The sequencing here drew on PBMCs, taken on the day of the yellow fever booster vaccination. The chain carries TRBV18 and TRBJ1-1; TRBD1 aligns across 7 bases. The receptor was isolated from a man in his thirties or forties who received the YFV17D yellow fever vaccine. The CDR3 spells CASSPPGIGGHTEAFF. The CDR3 DNA reads TGTGCCAGCTCACCACCGGGGATAGGGGGCCACACTGAAGCTTTCTTT. Full variable domain (missing parts from reference TRBV18 and TRBJ1-1): NAGVMQNPRHLVRRRGQEARLRCSPMKGHSHVYWYRQLPEEGLKFMVYLQKENIIDESGMPKERFSAEFPKEGPSILRIQQVVRGDSAAYFCASSPPGIGGHTEAFFGQGTRLTVV.